This T cell receptor (beta chain) is from a study of T cells after yellow fever vaccination. About the study: It was SMART-Seq v4 Ultra Low Input that prepared the fractions with low cell numbers. Findings of the study overall: Post-booster repertoires again held most primary-vaccination clones (roughly 96% CD4, about 88% CD8).

This clonotype was counted a few times. What it binds is not known. UMIs and a universal primer site were added when TCR cDNA was made by 5'RACE template switching. One entry per CDR3 protein, called by TCRdb with MiXCR from the 5' RACE reads. The sample contains roughly 300,000 distinct CDR3 sequences, around 7.3% of which appear only once. The CDR3 is 15 residues long. V shed 4 bases and J 1 base; nucleotides not matched to a gene: 3. The sample was PBMCs, taken roughly 47 days after the first yellow fever vaccination. The chain is built from TRBV12-3 or TRBV12-4 and TRBJ2-5, with TRBD2 matching over 10 bases. The sequence derives from a man aged 18 to 30 who received the YFV17D yellow fever vaccine. The CDR3 DNA is TGTGCCAGCAGTTCCCTAGCGGGGGTCCAAGAGACCCAGTACTTC. This codes for CASSSLAGVQETQYF.